The source of this TCR beta chain is a study of radiotherapy plus CTLA-4 blockade in lung cancer. As for the study in general: 18% of patients responded objectively, and about 33% achieved disease control.

Method: immunoSEQ multiplex PCR; TCRdb's copy keeps in-frame clones and lacks some. Counted here are about 77,000 clones, roughly 80% occurring once; the ten biggest clones make up 9.9%. People whose metastatic non-small-cell lung cancer was chemo-refractory got focal radiation along with CTLA-4 blockade by ipilimumab. Whole-study findings and limits: Increased serum interferon-beta after radiation also reportedly predicted response strongly. Blood-borne expansion of tumor-derived TCR clones followed radiotherapy plus ipilimumab.

Turning to this clone: Its antigen is not identified.

The CDR3 spans 16 residues. V shed 0 bases, J shed 6 bases, and the junction held 7 bases outside the gene matches. Germline V gene data show CDR1 as MNHEY and CDR2 as SMNVEV (reference sequence). The genes are TRBV27 and TRBJ2-2; 7 bases line up with TRBD1. The sample was peripheral blood, taken from a patient treated with radiotherapy plus ipilimumab. The origin of this receptor is a human donor with non-small cell lung cancer whose response to radiotherapy plus ipilimumab could not be evaluated. The CDR3 coding sequence is TGTGCCAGCAGTTTATCGTATCAGGGGGTTTCCGGGGAGCTGTTTTTT. Translated, it gives CASSLSYQGVSGELFF.